The 27 T cell receptor beta chains reported below all come from one sample, sequenced in a study of CD8 T cells in Susac syndrome. The RNA input was about 0.5 to 1 ug, and it was reverse transcribed with random hexamers. TCRdb reanalysed the immunoSEQ multiplex PCR reads using MiXCR and keeps one entry per CDR3 protein. The sample contains 250,000 to 350,000 distinct CDR3 sequences, around 92% of which appear only once. Sequencing was done on a sample of CD4+ T cells from PBMCs. These receptors were obtained from a human donor with multiple sclerosis.

The chain is built from TRBV12-3 or TRBV12-4 and TRBJ2-7, with D possibly matching TRBD1 (6 bases). The V end was cut by 4 bases, the J end by 3 bases, with 10 bases between. This CDR3 spans 13 amino acids. Here the CDR3 reads CASSWGQIYEQYF. The CDR3 bases are TGTGCCAGCAGTTGGGGGCAAATCTACGAGCAGTACTTC.

The chain couples TRBV7-2 to TRBJ1-6; D uncertain. The CDR3 is made up of 15 amino acids. The V and J ends lost 5 bases and 10 bases respectively, with 18 bases between them. Germline CDR1 and CDR2: SGHTA and FQGNSA. The CDR3 sequence: CASSPRAGSGSPLHF. CDR3 nucleotides: TGTGCCAGCAGCCCAAGGGCGGGGAGCGGGTCACCCCTCCACTTT.

The chain links TRBV12-3 or TRBV12-4 to TRBJ1-4; D is uncertain. The V gene lost 2 bases and the J gene lost 8 bases, with 3 bases spanning the gap. CDR3 length equals 11 residues. In nucleotides, the CDR3 is TGTGCCAGCAGTTTAAGGGAAAAACTGTTTTTT. Translating it yields CASSLREKLFF.

V usage is TRBV3-1 and J usage is TRBJ1-1; D unresolved. Germline V lookup: CDR1 LGHDT, CDR2 YNNKEL (reference sequence). The CDR3 length is 14 residues. Trimming stripped 3 bases from V and 0 bases from J, with 8 bases between. The CDR3 spells CASSHETVNTEAFF. For the CDR3, the DNA is TGTGCCAGCAGCCATGAAACTGTGAACACTGAAGCTTTCTTT.

The V and J genes are TRBV6-2 or TRBV6-3 and TRBJ1-2; D gene unclear. Deletions cut 11 bases from V and 2 bases from J, with 9 bases between. CDR1 and CDR2 (germline): MNHEY, SVGEGT. There are 11 residues in the CDR3. CDR3 loop: CAARQNYGYTF. CDR3 bases: TGTGCCGCACGCCAGAACTATGGCTACACCTTC.

The chain combines TRBV6-2 or TRBV6-3 with TRBJ2-3, with TRBD2 identical over 10 bases. Germline CDR1 reads MNHEY; CDR2 reads SVGEGT. The CDR3 sequence is 16 residues long. V lost 6 bases to trimming and J lost 3 bases; unmatched junction nucleotides: 9. The chain's CDR3 is CASRKSGRAGTDTQYF. The DNA for the CDR3 is TGTGCCAGCAGGAAGAGCGGGAGGGCCGGTACAGATACGCAGTATTTT.

This clonotype showed up just once. V is TRBV5-1 and J is TRBJ1-2; D unclear. In germline, CDR1 is SGHRS, CDR2 YFSETQ. Trimming removed 4 bases at V and 3 bases at J, with 13 bases between. CDR3 length equals 14 residues. The CDR3 DNA is TGCGCCAGCAGCCCCGGACGGCCCCACTATGGCTACACCTTC. Its protein product is CASSPGRPHYGYTF. The whole variable domain, filled in from reference TRBV5-1 and TRBJ1-2, reads KAGVTQTPRYLIKTRGQQVTLSCSPISGHRSVSWYQQTPGQGLQFLFEYFSETQRNKGNFPGRFSGRQFSNSRSEMNVSTLELGDSALYLCASSPGRPHYGYTFGSGTRLTVV.

In this sample, this clonotype turned up a few times. CDR3 DNA: TGCAGCGTTGGACAGGGGTCCTACGAGCAGTACTTC. This codes for CSVGQGSYEQYF. V gene TRBV29-1 combines with J gene TRBJ2-7, with 8 bases aligning to TRBD1. V shed 4 bases and J 1 base; nucleotides not matched to a gene: 0. The germline V gene has CDR1 SQVTM and CDR2 ANQGSEA. The CDR3 consists of 12 residues.

The rearrangement links TRBV7-2 to TRBJ1-1, with D unresolved. Germline V gives CDR1 SGHTA, CDR2 FQGNSA. V lost 1 base and J 7 bases, leaving 10 bases between the germline ends. The CDR3 length is 13 residues. The CDR3 loop reads CASSLVGSYEAFF. The CDR3 nucleotides read TGTGCCAGCAGCTTAGTAGGGTCCTATGAAGCTTTCTTT.

The gene calls are TRBV4-3 and TRBJ1-1, with D perhaps matching TRBD1 (5 bases). The CDR3 runs to 12 residues. Looked up from germline, CDR1 is LGHNA and CDR2 is YSLEER. Trimming cost V 1 base and J 13 bases, with 13 bases left between them. The CDR3 is CASSQGSGPNFF. The CDR3 coding sequence is TGCGCCAGCAGCCAAGGGTCGGGGCCAAATTTCTTT.

V gene TRBV5-5 combines with J gene TRBJ1-4; possible D gene TRBD1, 6 bases. The CDR3 runs 15 residues. Trimming removed 2 bases from V and 7 bases from J, with 15 bases in between. Germline V gene data show CDR1 as SGHKS and CDR2 as YYEKEE (reference sequence). This CDR3 is CASSFHGQTGEKLFF. DNA for the CDR3: TGTGCCAGCAGCTTTCACGGACAGACGGGTGAAAAACTGTTTTTT.

The chain combines TRBV24-1 with TRBJ2-3; D gene ambiguous. The CDR3 covers 16 residues. The V end was cut by 3 bases, the J end by 1 base, with 13 bases between. Germline lookup yields CDR1 KGHDR and CDR2 SFDVKD. CDR3 DNA: TGTGCCACCAGTGATGCTCATTCGATTCGCACAGATACGCAGTATTTT. It translates to CATSDAHSIRTDTQYF.

The gene calls are TRBV5-1 and TRBJ1-1; the D gene is possibly TRBD1 (6 bases). Trimming stripped 2 bases from V and 0 bases from J, with 11 bases between. This CDR3 region has 15 residues. CDR1 is SGHRS and CDR2 is YFSETQ in the germline V gene. CDR3 amino acids: CASSFQQGLNTEAFF. Written as DNA, the CDR3 is TGCGCCAGCAGCTTCCAACAGGGTCTGAACACTGAAGCTTTCTTT. The complete variable domain, with remaining parts taken from reference TRBV5-1 and TRBJ1-1, reads KAGVTQTPRYLIKTRGQQVTLSCSPISGHRSVSWYQQTPGQGLQFLFEYFSETQRNKGNFPGRFSGRQFSNSRSEMNVSTLELGDSALYLCASSFQQGLNTEAFFGQGTRLTVV.

J is TRBJ2-1 and V is TRBV7-2; 9 bases align to TRBD2. From germline, CDR1 is SGHTA and CDR2 FQGNSA. V was pared by 5 bases and J by 4 bases, with 12 bases of the junction left unmatched. The CDR3 covers 17 residues. DNA of the CDR3: TGTGCCAGCAGCCCCGAGGGGGTAGCGGGAGTATACAATGAGCAGTTCTTC. Protein sequence: CASSPEGVAGVYNEQFF.

This chain links TRBV10-3 with TRBJ2-5; 7 bases map to TRBD1. Germline CDR1 ENHRY, CDR2 SYGVKD. The CDR3 length is 15 residues. The junction had 8 bases not matched to a gene; V was cut back by 3 bases and J by 4 bases. The CDR3 protein is CAISDPVAGGETQYF. CDR3 sequence (DNA): TGTGCCATCAGTGACCCCGTGGCAGGGGGAGAGACCCAGTACTTC.

As for this clonotype: The junction departs from the called germline gene at one end, perhaps through a read error. The CDR3 DNA reads TGTGCCATCAGTGACGGGGCGGCTGAGGCTTTCTTT. This gives the protein CAISDGAAEAFF. This sequence joins TRBV10-3 and TRBJ1-1, with D maybe TRBD1 (5 bases). CDR3 size: 12 residues. Germline V gene lookup returns CDR1 ENHRY and CDR2 SYGVKD.

The chain carries TRBV12-3 or TRBV12-4 and TRBJ1-4; 8 bases align to TRBD1. The CDR3 is 16 residues long. The J segment lost 0 bases and the V segment lost 5 bases, leaving 5 bases of the junction unmatched. CDR3 in DNA: TGTGCCAGCAGTAAAGCAGGGGGCCCAACTAATGAAAAACTGTTTTTT. Its protein product is CASSKAGGPTNEKLFF.

The chain employs TRBV7-2 and TRBJ2-5, with TRBD2 as a possible D gene (6 bases). The CDR3 covers 14 residues. CDR1 and CDR2 (germline): SGHTA, FQGNSA. The V end lost 5 bases, the J end lost 5 bases, and 15 bases lay between the germline ends. This chain's CDR3 is CASSTGGVGETQYF. For the CDR3, the DNA is TGTGCCAGCAGCACCGGAGGGGTAGGGGAGACCCAGTACTTC.

The chain recombines TRBV18 with TRBJ1-1; D possibly corresponds to TRBD1 (5 bases). This CDR3 spans 17 amino acids. The germline V gene has CDR1 KGHSH and CDR2 LQKENI. With 1 base removed from V and 3 bases from J, the gap between germline ends came to 18 bases. The chain's CDR3 is CASSPLHLRTGDTEAFF. CDR3 coding DNA: TGTGCCAGCTCACCACTCCACCTCCGAACGGGGGACACTGAAGCTTTCTTT.

The genes are TRBV4-1 and TRBJ1-1; the D gene is possibly TRBD1 (6 bases). V dropped 2 bases and J dropped 5 bases, with 12 bases sitting between them. CDR1 is MGHRA and CDR2 is YSYEKL in the germline V gene. This CDR3 spans 14 amino acids. This chain's CDR3 is CASSQPTGLTEAFF. In DNA, the CDR3 is TGCGCCAGCAGCCAACCCACAGGGTTAACTGAAGCTTTCTTT.

The chain links TRBV19 to TRBJ2-5; tentative D call: TRBD1 (6 bases). The CDR3 runs 12 residues. CDR1 is LNHDA, CDR2 SQIVND, per germline (reference sequence). V shed 6 bases and J shed 3 bases, with 8 bases lying between them. For the CDR3, the DNA is TGTGCCAGTAGAAACAGGGAAGAGACCCAGTACTTC. Translated: CASRNREETQYF.

The V call is TRBV5-6, the J call TRBJ2-1; 8 nucleotides agree with TRBD1. Unmatched junction bases numbered 6, after V lost 4 bases and J lost 3 bases. CDR1 and CDR2 from the germline V gene are SGHDT and YYEEEE. CDR3 length equals 15 residues. This CDR3 reads CASSQDRGYYNEQFF. CDR3 bases: TGTGCCAGCAGCCAAGACAGGGGATACTACAATGAGCAGTTCTTC.

The chain joins TRBV5-6 to TRBJ2-1, with 8 bases fitting TRBD2. After removal of 2 bases from V and 6 bases from J, the junction contained 10 bases not matched to a gene. The CDR3 contains 16 residues. Germline lookup yields CDR1 SGHDT and CDR2 YYEEEE. DNA of the CDR3: TGTGCCAGCAGCTTTTTTACGGGAGGGCCGCGCAATGAGCAGTTCTTC. Residues: CASSFFTGGPRNEQFF. Full variable domain (remainder filled in from reference TRBV5-6 and TRBJ2-1): DAGVTQSPTHLIKTRGQQVTLRCSPKSGHDTVSWYQQALGQGPQFIFQYYEEEERQRGNFPDRFSGHQFPNYSSELNVNALLLGDSALYLCASSFFTGGPRNEQFFGPGTRLTVL.

The rearrangement joins TRBV20-1 to TRBJ1-4, with 9 nucleotides matching TRBD1. The CDR3 spans 14 residues. CDR1 and CDR2 from the germline V gene are DFQATT and SNEGSKA (reference sequence). Trimming at V came to 6 bases and at J to 2 bases, leaving 4 bases not matched to a gene. CDR3 sequence: CSARQGVTNEKLFF. The DNA of the CDR3 is TGCAGTGCGCGACAGGGGGTTACTAATGAAAAACTGTTTTTT.

The chain couples TRBV30 to TRBJ1-2; 8 bases are shared with TRBD1. The CDR3 loop spans 13 amino acids. Germline assignment: CDR1 GTSNPN and CDR2 SVGIG (reference sequence). V gave up 0 bases and J gave up 8 bases; unmatched junction bases: 5. The CDR3 nucleotides are TGTGCCTGGAGTGTAGTACAGGGGGGCGGCTACACCTTC. It is translated as CAWSVVQGGGYTF.

This clonotype occurred once. The chain uses TRBV7-2 and TRBJ2-3; TRBD2 might be the D (5 bases). Germline loops: CDR1 SGHTA, CDR2 FQGNSA. V was shortened by 5 bases and J by 8 bases, with 14 bases between the two germline ends. The CDR3 covers 13 residues. The CDR3 loop is CASSQDPSGTQYF. The CDR3 DNA is TGTGCCAGCAGCCAGGACCCCAGCGGTACGCAGTATTTT.

The V and J genes are TRBV30 and TRBJ2-1; tentatively, D is TRBD1 (6 bases). The germline V and J ends were trimmed by 3 bases and 5 bases, with 23 bases remaining between them. This CDR3 is 17 amino acids long. Germline CDR1 is GTSNPN and CDR2 is SVGIG (reference sequence). CDR3 in DNA: TGTGCCTGGAGCCTATTCTTTGTCCAGGGGTCGAACAATGAGCAGTTCTTC. This codes for CAWSLFFVQGSNNEQFF.